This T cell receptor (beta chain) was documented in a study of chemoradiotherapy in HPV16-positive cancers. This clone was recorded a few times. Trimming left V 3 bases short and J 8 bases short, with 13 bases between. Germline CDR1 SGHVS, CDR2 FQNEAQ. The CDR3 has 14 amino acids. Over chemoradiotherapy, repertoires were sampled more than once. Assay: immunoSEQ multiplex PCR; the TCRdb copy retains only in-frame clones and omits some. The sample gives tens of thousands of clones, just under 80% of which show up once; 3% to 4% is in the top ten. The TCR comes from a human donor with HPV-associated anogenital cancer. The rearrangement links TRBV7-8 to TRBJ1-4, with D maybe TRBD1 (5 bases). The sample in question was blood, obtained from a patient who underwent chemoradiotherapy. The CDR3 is CASSLRAGGEKLFF. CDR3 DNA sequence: TGTGCCAGCAGCTTGCGGGCCGGGGGAGAAAAACTGTTTTTT. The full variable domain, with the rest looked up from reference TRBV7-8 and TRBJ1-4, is GAGVSQSPRYKVAKRGQDVALRCDPISGHVSLFWYQQALGQGPEFLTYFQNEAQLDKSGLPSDRFFAERPEGSVSTLKIQRTQQEDSAVYLCASSLRAGGEKLFFGSGTQLSVL.